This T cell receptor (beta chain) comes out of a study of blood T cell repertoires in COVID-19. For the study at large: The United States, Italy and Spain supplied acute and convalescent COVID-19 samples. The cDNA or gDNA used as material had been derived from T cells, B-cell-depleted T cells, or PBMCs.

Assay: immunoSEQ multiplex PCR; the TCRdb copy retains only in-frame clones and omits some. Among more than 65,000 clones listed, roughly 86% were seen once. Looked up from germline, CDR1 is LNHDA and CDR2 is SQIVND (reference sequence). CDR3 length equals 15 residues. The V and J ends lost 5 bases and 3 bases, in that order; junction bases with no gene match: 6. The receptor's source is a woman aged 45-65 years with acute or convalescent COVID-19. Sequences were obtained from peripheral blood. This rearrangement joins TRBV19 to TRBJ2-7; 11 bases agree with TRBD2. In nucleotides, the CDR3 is TGTGCCAGTAGTTCCACTAGCGGGAGAGGCTACGAGCAGTACTTC. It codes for CASSSTSGRGYEQYF.